This T cell receptor beta chain was recorded in a study of T cell responses to AZD1222 COVID-19 vaccine. Some clones are missing from TCRdb's copy, which holds only in-frame ones; the method was immunoSEQ multiplex PCR. Among about 110,000 clones listed, nearly 90% were seen once. In the case of this clone: Its specificity is not known.

The study, taken as a whole, reports: Only a handful of AZD1222 recipients, roughly 6 in all, had baseline seropositivity. Spike-specific TCRs gained breadth and depth after people received two AZD1222 doses. There were mostly white British donors and more females than males, and clonal diversity was possibly underestimated. Along spike, vaccine-associated CD4 TCRs were found throughout, with dominance at 160-218 and 743-854.

Source: peripheral blood, taken on day 0 of MenACWY control vaccination. The receptor comes from an adult in good health.

CDR3 residues: CASRRWERDGTEAFF. CDR3 sequence (DNA): TGTGCCAGCAGGCGGTGGGAAAGGGATGGCACTGAAGCTTTCTTT. This chain joins TRBV28 and TRBJ1-1; D ambiguous. Germline CDR1 MDHEN, CDR2 SYDVKM. Trimming stripped 6 bases from V and 4 bases from J, with 18 bases between. CDR3 length equals 15 residues.